This T cell receptor beta chain was documented in a study of cytomegalovirus exposure and HLA in healthy donors. Study-level background: Unique TCR beta sequences numbering 117 million came from about 180 million T cells in an earlier analysis.

PCR amplification relied on 60 Vbeta primers (plus 13 Jbeta primers). Profiled with immunoSEQ multiplex PCR; TCRdb holds only in-frame clones, not every one. The data hold 150,000 to 200,000 clones, with roughly 79% observed a single time. Donors sampled were nominally healthy, though unrecorded immune exposures were likely. Germline CDR1 reads LGHNA; CDR2 reads YNFKEQ. V dropped 5 bases and J dropped 3; count of bases not matched to a gene: 2. The CDR3 length is 13 residues. The genes are TRBV4-2 and TRBJ2-7, with TRBD1 matching 9 bases. This TCR derives from a male donor in good health and CMV-seronegative. The specimen sequenced was PBMCs. CDR3 coding DNA: TGTGCCAGCAGCTTGGGACAGGGCTACGAGCAGTACTTC. As protein: CASSLGQGYEQYF.